These T cell receptor beta chains were read from a single sample in a study of T cell responses to AZD1222 COVID-19 vaccine. Clones were sequenced by immunoSEQ multiplex PCR, and TCRdb holds only the in-frame ones, with some missing. The sample shows over 150,000 clones, roughly 94% of them seen only once. The material was peripheral blood, obtained on day 0 of MenACWY control vaccination. Every receptor here comes from an adult in good health. CDR3s include the opening cysteine and the closing phenylalanine or tryptophan. Fields, in order: J gene, D gene, V gene, clone size, CDR3 DNA, CDR3 protein. The D gene is left open where the match is weak. Some rows mark clone size as missing; the rest say once, few, many or name a class of expanded clone.

j_gene: TRBJ2-3; d_gene: NA; v_gene: TRBV5-1; abundance: NA; CDR3nt: TGCGCCAGCACGATTGGGCTAAGCACAGATACGCAGTATTTT; CDR3aa: CASTIGLSTDTQYF
j_gene: TRBJ2-2; d_gene: TRBD2; v_gene: TRBV7-2; abundance: NA; CDR3nt: TGTGCCAGCAGCTTTAGAAGGCTAGCGGGAGACCGTGACACCGGGGAGCTGTTTTTT; CDR3aa: CASSFRRLAGDRDTGELFF
j_gene: TRBJ1-4; d_gene: NA; v_gene: TRBV19; abundance: NA; CDR3nt: TGTGCCAGTAATCGGGCCAACCGTGGGGAAAAACTGTTTTTT; CDR3aa: CASNRANRGEKLFF
j_gene: TRBJ2-2; d_gene: NA; v_gene: TRBV4-1; abundance: NA; CDR3nt: TGCGCCAGTAGGAAGCAGGCGAACACCGGGGAGCTGTTTTTT; CDR3aa: CASRKQANTGELFF
j_gene: TRBJ2-5; d_gene: NA; v_gene: TRBV5-6; abundance: NA; CDR3nt: TGTGCCAGCAGCTTGGTTGTAGTGGCGGGTCTGGAAGAGACCCAGTACTTC; CDR3aa: CASSLVVVAGLEETQYF
j_gene: TRBJ2-7; d_gene: TRBD1; v_gene: TRBV6-5; abundance: NA; CDR3nt: TGTGCCAGCAGCCGCAGGGGGAGCTCCTACGAGCAGTACTTC; CDR3aa: CASSRRGSSYEQYF
j_gene: TRBJ1-1; d_gene: NA; v_gene: TRBV6-5; abundance: NA; CDR3nt: TGTGCCAGCAGTACGGACACTGAAGCTTTCTTT; CDR3aa: CASSTDTEAFF
j_gene: TRBJ1-5; d_gene: NA; v_gene: TRBV27; abundance: NA; CDR3nt: TGTGCCAGCAGTTTAGCCGGGGTCAGCAATCAGCCCCAGCATTTT; CDR3aa: CASSLAGVSNQPQHF
j_gene: TRBJ2-7; d_gene: NA; v_gene: TRBV12-3/TRBV12-4; abundance: NA; CDR3nt: TGTGCCAGCAGCTTTAGCGGTTACGAGCAGTACTTC; CDR3aa: CASSFSGYEQYF
j_gene: TRBJ1-1; d_gene: NA; v_gene: TRBV7-3; abundance: NA; CDR3nt: TGTGCCAGCAGCTTAACGGGTGGCAGGGTGTCTGAAGCTTTCTTT; CDR3aa: CASSLTGGRVSEAFF
j_gene: TRBJ1-2; d_gene: NA; v_gene: TRBV29-1; abundance: NA; CDR3nt: TGCAGCGTTGGTGATGGGAGTAGAGGGGTGGGCTACACCTTC; CDR3aa: CSVGDGSRGVGYTF
j_gene: TRBJ1-4; d_gene: TRBD1; v_gene: TRBV2; abundance: NA; CDR3nt: TGTGCCAGCAGTGAGTCGAGGACAGGGCAAGAAAAACTGTTTTTT; CDR3aa: CASSESRTGQEKLFF
j_gene: TRBJ2-5; d_gene: TRBD2; v_gene: TRBV3-1/TRBV3-2; abundance: NA; CDR3nt: TGTGCCAGCAGCCAAGACCTGGCTAGCGGGAGAGAGACCCAGTACTTC; CDR3aa: CASSQDLASGRETQYF
j_gene: TRBJ2-3; d_gene: NA; v_gene: TRBV2; abundance: NA; CDR3nt: TGTGCCAGCAGTCAGACACAGACCACCTTAGATACGCAGTATTTT; CDR3aa: CASSQTQTTLDTQYF
j_gene: TRBJ1-5; d_gene: NA; v_gene: TRBV19; abundance: NA; CDR3nt: TGTGCCAGTAGTAGTCAACGGGCCCTACGGGCGGTTGATCAGCCCCAGCATTTT; CDR3aa: CASSSQRALRAVDQPQHF
j_gene: TRBJ2-7; d_gene: NA; v_gene: TRBV4-2; abundance: NA; CDR3nt: TGTGCCAGCAGCCAGACGGGCGGGACGCGATCCTACGAGCAGTACTTC; CDR3aa: CASSQTGGTRSYEQYF
j_gene: TRBJ1-2; d_gene: TRBD1; v_gene: TRBV7-9; abundance: NA; CDR3nt: TGTGCCAGCAGCGACCGGACAGGCAACTATGGCTACACCTTC; CDR3aa: CASSDRTGNYGYTF
j_gene: TRBJ1-5; d_gene: NA; v_gene: TRBV19; abundance: few; CDR3nt: TGTGCCGCCCAGTCCAGGTACGGGGATCAGCCCCAGCATTTT; CDR3aa: CAAQSRYGDQPQHF
j_gene: TRBJ1-5; d_gene: NA; v_gene: TRBV9; abundance: NA; CDR3nt: TGTGCCAGCAATAGAGGAGGGGATCAGCCCCAGCATTTT; CDR3aa: CASNRGGDQPQHF
j_gene: TRBJ2-2; d_gene: NA; v_gene: TRBV7-8; abundance: NA; CDR3nt: TGTGCCAGCAGCTCTGTTAGGACCGGGGAGCTGTTTTTT; CDR3aa: CASSSVRTGELFF
j_gene: TRBJ1-2; d_gene: NA; v_gene: TRBV27; abundance: NA; CDR3nt: TGTGCCAGCAGCCGAGGGGGGCAGGGATTGACCTTC; CDR3aa: CASSRGGQGLTF
j_gene: TRBJ1-2; d_gene: NA; v_gene: TRBV12-3/TRBV12-4; abundance: NA; CDR3nt: TGTGCCAGCAGTTGGGGGAGTAAGGATGGCTACACCTTC; CDR3aa: CASSWGSKDGYTF
j_gene: TRBJ2-2; d_gene: TRBD2; v_gene: TRBV7-3; abundance: NA; CDR3nt: TGTGCCAGCAGCTCCCCCCTGGGAGGGCCCGGGGAGCTGTTTTTT; CDR3aa: CASSSPLGGPGELFF
j_gene: TRBJ1-5; d_gene: NA; v_gene: TRBV11-2; abundance: NA; CDR3nt: TGTGCCAGCAGCTTAGATCGGAACCAGCCCCAGCATTTT; CDR3aa: CASSLDRNQPQHF
j_gene: TRBJ2-3; d_gene: TRBD2; v_gene: TRBV27; abundance: once; CDR3nt: TGTGCCAGCAGTTTAAATGCGGGGGTGGGGGCAGATACGCAGTATTTT; CDR3aa: CASSLNAGVGADTQYF
j_gene: TRBJ1-1; d_gene: TRBD1; v_gene: TRBV27; abundance: NA; CDR3nt: TGTGCCAGCAGTCCCCGAGACAGGGGGCCAGTGAACACTGAAGCTTTCTTT; CDR3aa: CASSPRDRGPVNTEAFF